This T cell receptor beta chain was identified during a study of human T cells and chemical hapten exposure. The study's findings and limits: While controls formed fewer of them, expanded TCRs formed significantly more large CDR3 similarity clusters.

The germline gives CDR1 MDHEN, CDR2 SYDVKM. V lost 8 bases, J lost 4 bases, and 15 bases lay in between. This CDR3 has 14 amino acids. Described time point: pre-sensitization, week 0. Sample treatment: therapeutic diphenylcyclopropenone sensitization with weekly scalp DPC. TCRdb re-called the RACE reads with MiXCR, one entry per CDR3 protein. The sample includes 150,000 to 200,000 distinct CDR3 sequences, approximately 29% of them seen just once. With regard to this clonotype: Its antigen is undetermined.

This chain uses TRBV28 with TRBJ2-1, with D possibly matching TRBD2 (6 bases). The receptor was isolated from a woman under 40 with alopecia areata. Some clones in this sample may be carry-over from other donors' samples. The specimen was whole blood, collected in connection with sensitization to the hapten diphenylcyclopropenone (DPC). The CDR3 spells CASSRRGRYNEQFF. In nucleotides, the CDR3 is TGTGCCAGCTCCCGGCGGGGCAGATACAATGAGCAGTTCTTC.